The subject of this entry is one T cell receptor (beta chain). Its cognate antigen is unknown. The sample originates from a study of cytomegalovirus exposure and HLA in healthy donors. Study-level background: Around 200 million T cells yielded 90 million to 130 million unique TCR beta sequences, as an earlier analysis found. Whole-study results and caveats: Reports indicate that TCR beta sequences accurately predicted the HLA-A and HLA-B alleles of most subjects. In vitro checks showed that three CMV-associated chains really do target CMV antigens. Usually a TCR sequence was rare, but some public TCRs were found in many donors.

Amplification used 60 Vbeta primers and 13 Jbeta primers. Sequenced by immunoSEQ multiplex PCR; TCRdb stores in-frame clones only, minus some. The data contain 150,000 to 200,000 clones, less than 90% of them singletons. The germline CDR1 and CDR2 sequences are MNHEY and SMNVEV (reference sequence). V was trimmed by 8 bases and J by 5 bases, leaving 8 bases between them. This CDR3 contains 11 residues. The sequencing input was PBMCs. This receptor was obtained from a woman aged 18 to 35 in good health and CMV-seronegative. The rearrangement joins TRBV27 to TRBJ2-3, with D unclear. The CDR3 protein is CASLPVDTQYF. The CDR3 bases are TGTGCCAGCCTCCCCGTAGATACGCAGTATTTT.